Listed here are 26 T cell receptor beta chains from one sample, sequenced in a study of read filtering for tumor transcriptome and immune sequencing. The library was built from about 400 ng RNA with molecular barcoded adaptors for alpha/delta and beta/gamma chains. One entry per CDR3 protein results from TCRdb running MiXCR on the reads. The table has tens of thousands of distinct CDR3 sequences, 15% to 20% seen once. The specimen sequenced was a population of CD138-negative cells sorted from bone marrow. Receptor source: a donor at least 40 years old with multiple myeloma.

This clonotype was observed a single time. Sequence at one end of the junction differs from germline and may be a read error. This chain connects TRBV29-1 to TRBJ2-1; the match to TRBD2 covers 14 bases. This CDR3 contains 17 residues. Per germline, CDR1 SQVTM and CDR2 ANQGSEA. CDR3 coding DNA: TGCAGCGTTGAGGGACTAGCGGGGGAGGCCCCCTACATTGAGCAGTTCTTC. It encodes CSVEGLAGEAPYIEQFF.

This clonotype was seen many times. At one boundary the junction diverges from the germline segment, which might be a read error. V gene TRBV5-1 combines with J gene TRBJ2-1, with D unclear. This CDR3 spans 14 amino acids. Looked up from germline, CDR1 is SGHRS and CDR2 is YFSETQ. The CDR3 DNA reads TGCGCCTGCAGCTCGAGGAGCTCCTACAATGAGCAGTTCTTC. It encodes CACSSRSSYNEQFF.

This clonotype was picked up many times. The chain carries TRBV5-1 and TRBJ2-1, with 14 bases that match TRBD2. This CDR3 is 15 amino acids long. Germline V gives CDR1 SGHRS, CDR2 YFSETQ. V was clipped by 4 bases and J by 3 bases; unmatched bases: 0. CDR3 loop: CASSGTSGGYNEQFF. CDR3 in DNA: TGCGCCAGCAGCGGGACTAGCGGGGGCTACAATGAGCAGTTCTTC.

The chain combines TRBV7-2 with TRBJ2-1; 9 bases line up with TRBD2. V was clipped by 9 bases and J by 12 bases; unmatched bases: 18. Per germline, CDR1 SGHTA and CDR2 FQGNSA. This CDR3 has 15 residues. In nucleotides, the CDR3 is TGTGCCAGGAGCCCAGGGGGTAGCGGGAGTTATGGGCAGTTCTTC. Protein product: CARSPGGSGSYGQFF.

This clonotype ranks as medium-sized. This chain uses TRBV5-5 with TRBJ2-1; 8 nucleotides line up with TRBD2. The V gene end was trimmed by 7 bases and the J gene end by 8 bases; junction bases not matched to a gene: 17. Germline CDR1 reads SGHKS; CDR2 reads YYEKEE (reference sequence). This CDR3 is built from 16 residues. CDR3 region: CASRGGPRGSTDEQFF. CDR3 nucleotide sequence: TGTGCCAGCCGGGGGGGCCCACGCGGGAGTACCGATGAGCAGTTCTTC.

This clonotype was picked up many times. The gene calls are TRBV6-1 and TRBJ2-5, with D possibly matching TRBD1 (6 bases). Germline assignment: CDR1 MNHNS and CDR2 SASEGT. This CDR3 has 14 amino acids. Trimming pared 7 bases from V and 5 bases from J, leaving 17 bases between. CDR3 amino acids: CASTRVGGWETQYF. CDR3 in DNA: TGTGCCAGCACGCGGGTTGGGGGCTGGGAGACCCAGTACTTC.

J is TRBJ2-1 and V is TRBV28; 8 nucleotides match TRBD2. The germline V gene has CDR1 MDHEN and CDR2 SYDVKM. The CDR3 length is 15 residues. J was trimmed by 9 bases and V by 8 bases; bases with no gene match: 15. The DNA for the CDR3 is TGTGCCAGCTTAGCCGGCACTAGCCGGGGGGGTGAGCAGTTCTTC. This codes for CASLAGTSRGGEQFF.

With regard to this clonotype: Given the absence of the conserved phenylalanine or tryptophan at the CDR3 end, a read error is likely. V and J are TRBV20-1 and TRBJ2-7; the D is unclear. Germline V gene sequence: CDR1 DFQATT, CDR2 SNEGSKA (reference sequence). The CDR3 spans 13 residues. The CDR3 sequence: CGAPEHMTYEQYS. The CDR3 region has the DNA TGCGGTGCCCCGGAACATATGACCTACGAGCAGTACTCC.

The chain joins TRBV6-6 to TRBJ2-3; D might be TRBD2 (6 bases). With 8 bases removed from V and 5 bases from J, the gap between germline ends came to 20 bases. CDR1 and CDR2 from the germline V gene are MNHNY and SVGAGI (reference sequence). The CDR3 length is 15 residues. Here the CDR3 DNA reads TGTGCCAGCGACCCCTCGGGAACTAGCCGAGATACGCAGTATTTT. Translation: CASDPSGTSRDTQYF.

This clonotype was counted ten times or more. The chain carries TRBV9 and TRBJ1-1; 7 bases map to TRBD1. CDR3 size: 13 residues. Germline V CDR1 and CDR2: SGDLS, YYNGEE. Trimming cost V 3 bases and J 10 bases; bases outside gene matches: 9. CDR3 nucleotides: TGTGCCAGCAGCGGGACAGGCCGCGGTCGAGCTTTCTTT. Protein sequence: CASSGTGRGRAFF. The variable domain in full, with the rest retrieved from reference TRBV9 and TRBJ1-1, is DSGVTQTPKHLITATGQRVTLRCSPRSGDLSVYWYQQSLDQGLQFLIQYYNGEERAKGNILERFSAQQFPDLHSELNLSSLELGDSALYFCASSGTGRGRAFFGQGTRLTVV.

By share, this clonotype ranks as medium-sized (0.01 to 0.1%). This chain joins TRBV10-3 and TRBJ2-7, with 8 bases lining up with TRBD1. CDR3 length equals 15 residues. The germline V gene encodes CDR1 ENHRY and CDR2 SYGVKD. J was trimmed by 2 bases and V by 3 bases; bases with no gene match: 6. The CDR3 region is CAISDRQGKTYEQYF. The CDR3 DNA follows: TGTGCCATCAGTGACAGACAGGGGAAGACCTACGAGCAGTACTTC.

The rearrangement joins TRBV6-4 to TRBJ2-5; a weak D match, TRBD1 (5 bases). Trimming took off 6 bases at V and 7 bases at J, with 15 bases between the two ends. The CDR3 runs to 13 residues. Germline values: CDR1 MRHNA, CDR2 SNTAGT. DNA for the CDR3: TGTGCCAGCAGCCTTGACTTTGGGGCGACCCAGTACTTC. This encodes CASSLDFGATQYF.

About this clonotype itself: Possible read error: a much larger clone is one base away. This chain joins TRBV7-8 and TRBJ2-1, with D possibly being TRBD2 (6 bases). Germline CDR1 SGHVS, CDR2 FQNEAQ. The CDR3 runs to 12 residues. The CDR3 DNA reads as TGTGCCAGCAGCTTGGAAGGGTCTAGCGCGAACTTC. It translates to CASSLEGSSANF.

In regard to this clonotype: The junction does not match germline at one end; this may be a read error. The chain combines TRBV7-2 with TRBJ2-3, with D perhaps matching TRBD1 (5 bases). CDR3 length equals 13 residues. Germline V gene lookup returns CDR1 SGHTA and CDR2 FQGNSA. CDR3 bases: TGTGCCAGCGCCGACAGATTCACAGGTACGCAGTATTTT. Its protein product is CASADRFTGTQYF.

This clonotype has at least ten counts. The V gene is TRBV20-1, the J gene TRBJ1-2, with TRBD1 identical over 7 bases. Germline CDR1 DFQATT, CDR2 SNEGSKA (reference sequence). V lost 5 bases, J lost 6 bases, and 6 bases stayed unmatched. The CDR3 sequence is 12 residues long. The CDR3 bases are TGCAGTGCTCCCACAGGGGAGAATGGCTACACCTTC. Translating gives CSAPTGENGYTF.

This clonotype was found many times. CDR3 sequence reads: CAKVQGGKLFF. The CDR3 DNA follows: TGCGCCAAAGTACAGGGAGGAAAACTGTTTTTT. V and J are TRBV23-1 and TRBJ1-4; D might be TRBD1 (6 bases). TRBV23-1 is given ORF status, its function remaining uncertain. V lost 10 bases, J lost 10 bases, and 13 bases lay in between. This CDR3 is built from 11 residues.

In regard to this clonotype: This may come from a read error, since a much larger clone is one base off. The CDR3 ends on some other residue instead of the conserved phenylalanine or tryptophan, so this is likely a read error. CDR3 amino acids: CATLAVGINNEQFS. CDR3 in DNA: TGTGCCACCCTGGCGGTGGGGATAAACAATGAGCAGTTCTCC. The chain links TRBV19 to TRBJ2-1; D is ambiguous. Germline V gene sequence: CDR1 LNHDA, CDR2 SQIVND (reference sequence). CDR3 length: 14 residues. V lost 10 bases, J lost 5 bases, and 18 bases lay in between.

This clonotype was seen ten or more times. The chain has TRBV5-1 and TRBJ1-2; D gene uncertain. The CDR3 sequence is 13 residues long. V was cut by 0 bases and J by 4 bases, with 7 bases left in between. Germline-derived CDR1 and CDR2 are SGHRS and YFSETQ. The CDR3, as DNA: TGCGCCAGCAGCTTGGAGTCAGTCTATGGCTACACCTTC. Its translation is CASSLESVYGYTF. Drawing the rest from reference TRBV5-1 and TRBJ1-2, the complete variable domain is KAGVTQTPRYLIKTRGQQVTLSCSPISGHRSVSWYQQTPGQGLQFLFEYFSETQRNKGNFPGRFSGRQFSNSRSEMNVSTLELGDSALYLCASSLESVYGYTFGSGTRLTVV.

This clonotype was observed at least ten times. Here the CDR3 DNA reads TGCGCCAGCAGCAACCGGGACAGGATTTCCTACGAGCAGTACTTC. Protein sequence: CASSNRDRISYEQYF. V gene TRBV5-1 combines with J gene TRBJ2-7; TRBD1 matches 8 bases. The CDR3 is 15 amino acids. Germline V gives CDR1 SGHRS, CDR2 YFSETQ. V lost 4 bases to trimming and J lost 1 base; unmatched junction nucleotides: 7. The full variable domain, rest sourced from reference TRBV5-1 and TRBJ2-7, is KAGVTQTPRYLIKTRGQQVTLSCSPISGHRSVSWYQQTPGQGLQFLFEYFSETQRNKGNFPGRFSGRQFSNSRSEMNVSTLELGDSALYLCASSNRDRISYEQYFGPGTRLTVT.

This clonotype was counted many times. The genes are TRBV14 and TRBJ2-1, with TRBD2 as a possible D gene (7 bases). The germline V and J ends were trimmed by 6 bases and 3 bases, with 15 bases remaining between them. There are 15 residues in the CDR3. The germline V gene has CDR1 SGHDN and CDR2 FVKESK. This CDR3 is CASRSSGDNYNEQFF. CDR3 DNA sequence: TGTGCCAGCAGATCAAGCGGGGACAACTACAATGAGCAGTTCTTC.

This chain joins TRBV29-1 and TRBJ1-1; D remains ambiguous. CDR3 length: 12 amino acids. V lost 6 bases, J lost 2 bases, and 10 bases lay in between. Germline-derived CDR1 and CDR2 are SQVTM and ANQGSEA. In DNA, the CDR3 is TGCAGCGTCCGGCGGAGCAACACTGAAGCTTTCTTT. Encoded protein: CSVRRSNTEAFF. Drawing the rest from reference TRBV29-1 and TRBJ1-1, the complete variable domain is SAVISQKPSRDICQRGTSLTIQCQVDSQVTMMFWYRQQPGQSLTLIATANQGSEATYESGFVIDKFPISRPNLTFSTLTVSNMSPEDSSIYLCSVRRSNTEAFFGQGTRLTVV.

This clonotype has a count of ten or more. V gene TRBV30 combines with J gene TRBJ1-1, with D tentatively TRBD1 (5 bases). The germline V and J ends were trimmed by 3 bases and 1 base, with 15 bases remaining between them. Per the germline V gene, CDR1 is GTSNPN and CDR2 is SVGIG (reference sequence). The CDR3 extends over 15 amino acids. CDR3 DNA sequence: TGTGCCTGGAGCACCCGGCAGGGACCGAACACTGAAGCTTTCTTT. This encodes CAWSTRQGPNTEAFF.

In regard to this clonotype: A much larger clone differs by one base, so this may be a read error. V usage is TRBV20-1 and J usage is TRBJ1-1; D possibly corresponds to TRBD1 (5 bases). CDR1 is DFQATT and CDR2 is SNEGSKA in the germline V gene (reference sequence). The CDR3 runs 15 residues. Trimming cost V 2 bases and J 0 bases, with 13 bases left between them. The CDR3 spells CSARPNRYVNTEAFF. In DNA, the CDR3 is TGCAGTGCTAGACCCAACAGGTATGTGAACACTGAAGCTTTCTTT.

The chain carries TRBV14 and TRBJ2-5; D unclear. V shed 0 bases and J shed 4 bases, with 15 bases lying between them. CDR3 length: 16 amino acids. Germline assignment: CDR1 SGHDN and CDR2 FVKESK. This chain's CDR3 is CASSQETSVPRETQYF. The CDR3 coding sequence is TGTGCCAGCAGCCAAGAAACCAGCGTCCCGCGAGAGACCCAGTACTTC.

On this clonotype: Germline and junction disagree at one end, which may indicate a read error. The chain carries TRBV3-1 and TRBJ2-5; D tentatively reads TRBD1 or TRBD2 (7 bases each). Germline CDR1 LGHDT, CDR2 YNNKEL (reference sequence). This CDR3 region has 15 residues. The CDR3 sequence: CAISQGGGKTETQYF. CDR3 coding DNA: TGTGCCATCAGCCAGGGAGGGGGCAAGACAGAGACCCAGTACTTC.

Concerning this clonotype itself: A much larger clonotype is one base distant, so this may be a read error. The rearrangement joins TRBV27 to TRBJ2-5; D unresolved. CDR1 MNHEY and CDR2 SMNVEV come from the germline V gene (reference sequence). The length of the CDR3 is 12 residues. V was cut by 11 bases and J by 4 bases, with 14 bases left in between. This CDR3 is CAGPQRRETQYF. CDR3 DNA: TGTGCCGGCCCCCAGAGGAGAGAGACCCAGTACTTC.